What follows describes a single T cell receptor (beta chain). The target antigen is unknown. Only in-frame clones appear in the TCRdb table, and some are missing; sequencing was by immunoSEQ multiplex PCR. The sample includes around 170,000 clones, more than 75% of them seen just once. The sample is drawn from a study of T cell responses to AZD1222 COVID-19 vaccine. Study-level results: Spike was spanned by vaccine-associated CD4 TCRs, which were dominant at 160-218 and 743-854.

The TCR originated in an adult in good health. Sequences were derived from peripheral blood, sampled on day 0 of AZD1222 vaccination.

The CDR3 coding sequence is TGCAGCGTTGAATCAAAAGGGAGGGCTAGCTCCTATAATTCACCCCTCCACTTT. The encoded protein is CSVESKGRASSYNSPLHF. The chain is built from TRBV29-1 and TRBJ1-6; D gene uncertain. The CDR3 totals 18 residues. Between the trimmed V and J ends, which lost 2 bases and 0 bases, there was a span of 17 bases. CDR1 is SQVTM and CDR2 is ANQGSEA in the germline V gene.